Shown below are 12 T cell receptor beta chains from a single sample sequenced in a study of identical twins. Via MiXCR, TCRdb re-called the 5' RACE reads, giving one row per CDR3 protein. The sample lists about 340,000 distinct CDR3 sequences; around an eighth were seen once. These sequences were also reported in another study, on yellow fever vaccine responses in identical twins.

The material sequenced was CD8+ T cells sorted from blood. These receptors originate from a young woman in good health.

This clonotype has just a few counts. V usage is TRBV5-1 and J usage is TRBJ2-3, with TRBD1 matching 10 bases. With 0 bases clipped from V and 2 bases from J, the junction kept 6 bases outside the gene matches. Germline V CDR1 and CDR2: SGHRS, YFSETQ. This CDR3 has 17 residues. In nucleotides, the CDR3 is TGCGCCAGCAGCTTGGTCGGGACAGGGGATTTCACAGATACGCAGTATTTT. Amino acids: CASSLVGTGDFTDTQYF.

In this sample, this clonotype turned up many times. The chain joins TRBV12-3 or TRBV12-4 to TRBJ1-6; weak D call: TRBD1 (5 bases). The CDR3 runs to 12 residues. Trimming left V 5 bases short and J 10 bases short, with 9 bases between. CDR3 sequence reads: CASSLGVSPLHF. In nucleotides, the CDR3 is TGTGCCAGCAGTCTAGGGGTCTCACCCCTCCACTTT.

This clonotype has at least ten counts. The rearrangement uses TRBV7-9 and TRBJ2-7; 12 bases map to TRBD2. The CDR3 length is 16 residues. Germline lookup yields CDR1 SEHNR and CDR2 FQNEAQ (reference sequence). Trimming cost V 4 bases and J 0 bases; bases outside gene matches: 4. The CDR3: CASSSTSGRSSYEQYF. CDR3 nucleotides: TGTGCCAGCAGCTCAACTAGCGGGAGGAGCTCCTACGAGCAGTACTTC. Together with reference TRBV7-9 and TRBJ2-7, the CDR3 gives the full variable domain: DTGVSQNPRHKITKRGQNVTFRCDPISEHNRLYWYRQTLGQGPEFLTYFQNEAQLEKSRLLSDRFSAERPKGSFSTLEIQRTEQGDSAMYLCASSSTSGRSSYEQYFGPGTRLTVT.

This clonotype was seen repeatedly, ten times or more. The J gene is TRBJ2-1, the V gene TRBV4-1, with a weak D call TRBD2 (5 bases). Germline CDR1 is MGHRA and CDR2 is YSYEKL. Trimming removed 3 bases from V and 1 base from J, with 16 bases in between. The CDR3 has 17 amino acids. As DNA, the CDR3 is TGCGCCAGCAGCCAGACCCTGGACTTTGATTCCTACAATGAGCAGTTCTTC. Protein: CASSQTLDFDSYNEQFF.

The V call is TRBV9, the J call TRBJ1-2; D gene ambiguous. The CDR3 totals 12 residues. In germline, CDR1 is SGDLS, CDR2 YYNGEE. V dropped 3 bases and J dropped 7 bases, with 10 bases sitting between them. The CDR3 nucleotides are TGTGCCAGCAGCGGTCGTCATGGTGGCTACACCTTC. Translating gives CASSGRHGGYTF.

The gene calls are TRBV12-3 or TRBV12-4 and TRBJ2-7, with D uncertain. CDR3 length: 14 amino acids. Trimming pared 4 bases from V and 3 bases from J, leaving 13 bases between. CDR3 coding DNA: TGTGCCAGCAGTTCGCTCAGCCAGTTCTACGAGCAGTACTTC. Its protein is CASSSLSQFYEQYF.

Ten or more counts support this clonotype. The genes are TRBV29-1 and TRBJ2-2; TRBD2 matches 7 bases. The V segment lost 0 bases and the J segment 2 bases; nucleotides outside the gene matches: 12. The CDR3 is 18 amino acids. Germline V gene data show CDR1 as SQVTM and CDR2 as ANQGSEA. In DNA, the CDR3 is TGCAGCGTTGAAGAATGGGGGGACTATCCGACTAACACCGGGGAGCTGTTTTTT. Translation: CSVEEWGDYPTNTGELFF.

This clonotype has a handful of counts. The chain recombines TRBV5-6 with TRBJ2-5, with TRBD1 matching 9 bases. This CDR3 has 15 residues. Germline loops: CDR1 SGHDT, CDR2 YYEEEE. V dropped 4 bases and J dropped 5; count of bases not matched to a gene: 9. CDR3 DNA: TGTGCCAGCAGCCGATGGACAGGGGATGGGGAGACCCAGTACTTC. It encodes CASSRWTGDGETQYF. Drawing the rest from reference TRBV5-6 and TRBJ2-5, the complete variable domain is DAGVTQSPTHLIKTRGQQVTLRCSPKSGHDTVSWYQQALGQGPQFIFQYYEEEERQRGNFPDRFSGHQFPNYSSELNVNALLLGDSALYLCASSRWTGDGETQYFGPGTRLLVL.

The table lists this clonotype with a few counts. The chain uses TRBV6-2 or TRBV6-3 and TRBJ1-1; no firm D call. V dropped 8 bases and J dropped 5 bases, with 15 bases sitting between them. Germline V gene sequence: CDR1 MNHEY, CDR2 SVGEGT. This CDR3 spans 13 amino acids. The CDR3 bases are TGTGCCAGCCGTTGGACTAGAGGGACTGAAGCTTTCTTT. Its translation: CASRWTRGTEAFF.

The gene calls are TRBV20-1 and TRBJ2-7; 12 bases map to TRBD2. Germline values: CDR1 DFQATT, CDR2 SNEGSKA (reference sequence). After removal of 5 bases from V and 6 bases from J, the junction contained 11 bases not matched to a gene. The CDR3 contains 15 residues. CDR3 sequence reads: CSARGLLAGGLEQYV. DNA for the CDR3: TGCAGTGCTCGGGGCCTTCTAGCGGGGGGGCTCGAGCAGTACGTC.

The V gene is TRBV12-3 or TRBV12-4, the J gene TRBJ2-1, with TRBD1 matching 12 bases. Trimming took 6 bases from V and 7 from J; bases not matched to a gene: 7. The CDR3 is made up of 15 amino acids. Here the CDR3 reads CASSRGTGGVNEQFF. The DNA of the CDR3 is TGTGCCAGCAGCCGGGGGACAGGGGGCGTGAATGAGCAGTTCTTC.

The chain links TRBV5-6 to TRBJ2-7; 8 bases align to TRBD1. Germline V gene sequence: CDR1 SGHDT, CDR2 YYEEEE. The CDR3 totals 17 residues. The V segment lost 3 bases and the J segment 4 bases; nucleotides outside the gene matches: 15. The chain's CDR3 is CASSCEDMDRVLYEQYV. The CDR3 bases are TGTGCCAGCAGCTGCGAGGATATGGACAGGGTGCTGTACGAGCAGTACGTC.